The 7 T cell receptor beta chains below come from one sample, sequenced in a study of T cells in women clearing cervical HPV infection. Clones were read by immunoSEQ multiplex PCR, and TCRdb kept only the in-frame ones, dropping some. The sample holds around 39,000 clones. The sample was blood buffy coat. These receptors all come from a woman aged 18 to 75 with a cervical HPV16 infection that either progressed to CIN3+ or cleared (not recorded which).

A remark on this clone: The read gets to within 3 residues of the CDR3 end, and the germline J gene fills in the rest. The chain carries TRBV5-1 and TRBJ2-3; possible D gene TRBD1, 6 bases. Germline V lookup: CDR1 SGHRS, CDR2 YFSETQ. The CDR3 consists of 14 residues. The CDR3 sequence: CASSLEGVGQPQYF. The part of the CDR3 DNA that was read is TGCGCCAGCAGCTTGGAAGGGGTTGGACAGCCG.

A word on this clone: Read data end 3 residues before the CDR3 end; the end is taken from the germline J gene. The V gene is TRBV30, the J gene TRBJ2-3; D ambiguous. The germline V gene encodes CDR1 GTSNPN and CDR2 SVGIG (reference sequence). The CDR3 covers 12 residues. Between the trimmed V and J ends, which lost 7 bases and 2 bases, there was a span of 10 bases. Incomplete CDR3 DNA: TGTGCCTTGGCTTGGGCCACAGATACG. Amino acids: CALAWATDT. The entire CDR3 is CALAWATDTQYF. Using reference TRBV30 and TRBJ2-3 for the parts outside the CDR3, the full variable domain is SQTIHQWPATLVQPVGSPLSLECTVEGTSNPNLYWYRQAAGRGLQLLFYSVGIGQISSEVPQNLSASRPQDRQFILSSKKLLLSDSGFYLCALAWATDTQYFGPGTRLTVL.

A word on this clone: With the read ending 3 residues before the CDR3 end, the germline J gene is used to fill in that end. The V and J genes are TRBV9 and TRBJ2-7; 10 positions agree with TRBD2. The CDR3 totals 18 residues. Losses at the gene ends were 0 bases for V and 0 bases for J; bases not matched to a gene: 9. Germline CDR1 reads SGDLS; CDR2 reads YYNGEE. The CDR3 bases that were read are TGTGCCAGCAGCGTAGGCCCCCTACTAGCGGGGCACTCCTACGAG. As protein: CASSVGPLLAGHSYE. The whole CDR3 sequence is CASSVGPLLAGHSYEQYF.

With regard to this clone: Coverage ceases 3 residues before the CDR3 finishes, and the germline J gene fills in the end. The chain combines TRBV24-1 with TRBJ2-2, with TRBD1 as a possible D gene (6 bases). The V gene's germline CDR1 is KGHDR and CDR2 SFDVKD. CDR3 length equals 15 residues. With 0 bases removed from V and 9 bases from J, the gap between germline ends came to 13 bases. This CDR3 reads CATSDLGNRVRELFF. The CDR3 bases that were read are TGTGCCACCAGTGATTTGGGGAACAGGGTAAGGGAG.

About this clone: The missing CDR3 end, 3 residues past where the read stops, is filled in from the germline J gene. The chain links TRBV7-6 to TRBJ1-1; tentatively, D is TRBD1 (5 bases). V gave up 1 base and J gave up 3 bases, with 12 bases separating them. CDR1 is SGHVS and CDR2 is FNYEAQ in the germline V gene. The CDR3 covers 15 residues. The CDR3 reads CASSLGGGRDTEAFF. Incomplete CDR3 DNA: TGTGCCAGCAGCTTAGGGGGAGGCAGGGACACTGAA.

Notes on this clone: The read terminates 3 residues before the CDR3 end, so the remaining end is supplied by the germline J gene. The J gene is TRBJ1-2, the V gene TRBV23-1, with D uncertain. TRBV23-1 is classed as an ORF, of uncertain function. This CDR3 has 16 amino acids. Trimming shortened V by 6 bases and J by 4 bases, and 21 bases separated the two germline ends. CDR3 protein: CASSPNRTYPFYGYTF. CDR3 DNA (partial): TGCGCCAGCAGCCCAAACCGGACTTACCCCTTCTATGGC.

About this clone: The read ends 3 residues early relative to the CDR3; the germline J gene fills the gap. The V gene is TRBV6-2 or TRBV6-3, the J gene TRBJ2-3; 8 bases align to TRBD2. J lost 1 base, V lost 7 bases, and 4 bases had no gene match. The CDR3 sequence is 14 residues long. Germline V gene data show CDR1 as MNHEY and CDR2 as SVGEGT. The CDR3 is CASTPGGGTDTQYF. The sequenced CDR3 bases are TGTGCCAGCACACCGGGAGGGGGCACAGATACG.